The T cell receptor (beta chain) under discussion was sequenced for a study of blood T cell repertoires in COVID-19. Overall study: There were acute and convalescent COVID-19 samples, and they came from the United States, Italy and Spain. Sample material is recorded as cDNA or gDNA derived from T cells, B-cell-depleted T cells, or PBMCs.

All enrollees were about 18 to 89 years old and from approximately 25 US areas. Under the authors' procedure: Quantification of nucleated cells was approximated via reference gene primer amplification. Here immunoSEQ multiplex PCR was the method, and the copy in TCRdb shows in-frame clones only, minus some. Clone size and V and J calls were adopted from that table, with D and trimming inferred from the DNA. This table holds roughly 160,000 clones, about four fifths found once. The sample was PBMCs or T cells enriched from blood (not recorded which). The source is a man aged 45-65 years who had recovered from COVID-19.

CDR3: CASSLSRGTQYF. Here the CDR3 DNA reads TGTGCCAGCAGTTTATCGAGAGGGACCCAGTACTTC. The V gene is TRBV27, the J gene TRBJ2-5; the D is unclear. V lost 0 bases and J 7 bases, leaving 6 bases between the germline ends. CDR1 is MNHEY, CDR2 SMNVEV, per germline (reference sequence). This CDR3 is built from 12 residues.